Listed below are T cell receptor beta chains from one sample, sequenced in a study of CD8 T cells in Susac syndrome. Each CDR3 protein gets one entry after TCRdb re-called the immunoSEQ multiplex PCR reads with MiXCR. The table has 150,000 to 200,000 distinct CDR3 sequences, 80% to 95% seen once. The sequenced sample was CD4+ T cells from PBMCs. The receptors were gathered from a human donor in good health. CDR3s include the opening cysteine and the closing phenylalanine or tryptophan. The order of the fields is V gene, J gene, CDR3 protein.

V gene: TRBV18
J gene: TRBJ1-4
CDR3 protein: CASSPDSNEKLFF

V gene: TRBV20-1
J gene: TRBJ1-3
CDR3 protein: CSASNSYSGNTIYF

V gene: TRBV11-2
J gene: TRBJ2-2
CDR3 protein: CASGRGTNTGELFF

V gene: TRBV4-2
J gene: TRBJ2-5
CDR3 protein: CASSQGTGGQETQYF

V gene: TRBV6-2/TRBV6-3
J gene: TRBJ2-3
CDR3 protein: CASSASGADTQYF

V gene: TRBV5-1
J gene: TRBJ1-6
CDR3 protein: CASSLAWRGDSPLHF

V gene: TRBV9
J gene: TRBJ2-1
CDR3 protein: CASSQAGTGDNEQFF

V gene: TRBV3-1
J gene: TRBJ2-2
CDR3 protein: CASSQGFWNTGELFF

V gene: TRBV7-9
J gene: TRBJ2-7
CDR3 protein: CASSLGLDRRTSYEQYF

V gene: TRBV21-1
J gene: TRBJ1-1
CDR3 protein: CASSEMDRGWTEAFF

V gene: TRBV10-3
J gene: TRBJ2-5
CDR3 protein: CAISESQGETQYF

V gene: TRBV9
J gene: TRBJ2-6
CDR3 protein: CASSVLGDGANVLTF

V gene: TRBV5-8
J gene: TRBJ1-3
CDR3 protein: CASSLGRTGNTIYF

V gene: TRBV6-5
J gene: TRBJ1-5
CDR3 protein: CASSYQTGGQPQHF

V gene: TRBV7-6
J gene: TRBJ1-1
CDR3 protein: CASSLQGTNTEAFF

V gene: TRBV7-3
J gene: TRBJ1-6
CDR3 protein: CASSSTGGSPLHF

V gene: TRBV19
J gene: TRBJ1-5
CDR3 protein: CASDRASSNQPQHF

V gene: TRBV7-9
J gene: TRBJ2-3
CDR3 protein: CASSLASGGGDTQYF

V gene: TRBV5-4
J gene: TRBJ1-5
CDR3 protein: CASSLGTGSKKHF

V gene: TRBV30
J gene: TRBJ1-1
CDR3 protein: CAWSLGFSGTTEAFF

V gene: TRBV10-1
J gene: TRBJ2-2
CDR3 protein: CASSAGQTTGELFF

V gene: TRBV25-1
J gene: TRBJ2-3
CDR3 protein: CASTSDVGRPSTDTQYF

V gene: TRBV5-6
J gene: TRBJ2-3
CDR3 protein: CASSLILAGGFTDTQYF

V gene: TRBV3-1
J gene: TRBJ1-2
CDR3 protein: CASSQEGIYGYTF

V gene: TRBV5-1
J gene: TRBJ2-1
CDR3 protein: CASRRLGGSYNEQFF

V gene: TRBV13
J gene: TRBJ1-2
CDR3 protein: CASSSRSGGGSLYGYTF

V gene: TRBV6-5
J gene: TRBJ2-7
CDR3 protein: CASSYLTASYEQYF

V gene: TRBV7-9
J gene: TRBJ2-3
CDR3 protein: CASSPVGLLDTQYF

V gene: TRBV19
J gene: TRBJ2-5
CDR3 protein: CASSMRLAGPPGETQYF

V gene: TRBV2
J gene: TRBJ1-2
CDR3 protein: CASSGTPNTNYGYAF

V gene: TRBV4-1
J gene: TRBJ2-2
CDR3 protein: CASSHPASGGVYTGELFF